This T cell receptor (beta chain) stems from a study of blood T cell repertoires in COVID-19. The overall study: Sites in the United States, Italy and Spain provided acute and convalescent COVID-19 samples. The cDNA or gDNA used as material had been derived from T cells, B-cell-depleted T cells, or PBMCs.

Authors' analysis steps: Using reference gene primer amplification, nucleated cell counts were estimated. Some clones are missing from TCRdb's copy, which holds only in-frame ones; the method was immunoSEQ multiplex PCR. The DNA gave D and trimming, while V, J and clone size come from that table. This table has around 200,000 clones, over 75% appearing once. This receptor was identified in a human donor in a cohort sampled during active COVID-19. The sample taken for sequencing was peripheral blood.

CDR3: CASSPQGLAGGSYNEQFF. The CDR3, as DNA: TGTGCCAGCAGCCCTCAGGGACTAGCGGGAGGGTCCTACAATGAGCAGTTCTTC. The rearrangement links TRBV11-2 to TRBJ2-1; 16 positions agree with TRBD2. V was pared by 5 bases and J by 1 base, with 5 bases of the junction left unmatched. The CDR3 runs 18 residues. CDR1 is SGHAT and CDR2 is FQNNGV in the germline V gene.